This is a list of T cell receptor beta chains from one sample in a study of blood T cell repertoires in COVID-19. Repertoires were generated with immunoSEQ multiplex PCR, while TCRdb's copy carries only in-frame clones and drops some. The sample holds about 270,000 clones, around nine tenths seen once. Sequencing was carried out using PBMCs or T cells enriched from blood (not recorded which). These TCRs come from a woman between 18 and 29 years old who had recovered from COVID-19. The CDR3 runs from the conserved cysteine through the conserved F or W. A D gene is named only where the DNA matches it firmly. Part of the rows lack a size; the others show once, few, many or a class for expanded clones.

D	size	V	J	CDR3	DNA
TRBD2	.	TRBV18	TRBJ2-1	CASSPLAGGAYNEQFF	TGTGCCAGCTCACCACTAGCGGGGGGTGCCTACAATGAGCAGTTCTTC
TRBD1	few	TRBV4-1	TRBJ1-1	CASSQKGGQGLETEAFF	TGCGCCAGCAGCCAAAAAGGAGGACAGGGTTTGGAGACTGAAGCTTTCTTT
.	.	TRBV27	TRBJ2-1	CASSLVSGAYNEQFF	TGTGCCAGCAGTTTAGTCAGCGGCGCCTACAATGAGCAGTTCTTC
TRBD1	many	TRBV6-5	TRBJ1-2	CASSSGQGIRNYGYTF	TGTGCCAGCAGTTCGGGACAGGGAATCCGTAACTATGGCTACACCTTC
TRBD2	.	TRBV3-1/TRBV3-2	TRBJ2-5	CASSQRGGSPKWETQYF	TGTGCCAGCAGCCAACGGGGAGGGTCTCCGAAGTGGGAGACCCAGTACTTC
TRBD2	.	TRBV9	TRBJ2-7	CASSVGTSGTYEQYF	TGTGCCAGCAGCGTTGGGACTAGCGGAACCTACGAGCAGTACTTC
TRBD1	.	TRBV23-1	TRBJ2-4	CALRGRFQNIQYF	TGCGCCTTAAGGGGGCGCTTTCAAAACATTCAGTACTTC
TRBD1	.	TRBV5-1	TRBJ1-1	CASSWGQRIMNTEAFF	TGCGCCAGCAGCTGGGGACAGCGAATCATGAACACTGAAGCTTTCTTT
TRBD1	many	TRBV7-3	TRBJ2-1	CASSLRQGADNEQFF	TGTGCCAGCAGCCTCCGACAGGGGGCCGACAATGAGCAGTTCTTC
TRBD1	.	TRBV5-6	TRBJ1-2	CASRRTGAPRGYTF	TGTGCCAGCAGACGCACAGGGGCGCCAAGGGGCTACACCTTC
TRBD2	.	TRBV11-3	TRBJ2-1	CASSLGGGSYNEQFF	TGTGCCAGCAGCTTAGGGGGCGGGAGCTACAATGAGCAGTTCTTC
TRBD1	few	TRBV29-1	TRBJ1-2	CSVEDRPRDRYPSGYGYTF	TGCAGCGTTGAAGATCGGCCTCGGGACAGGTACCCCTCGGGCTATGGCTACACCTTC
.	.	TRBV12-3/TRBV12-4	TRBJ1-1	CASSLGAAEAFF	TGTGCCAGCAGTTTAGGGGCAGCCGAAGCTTTCTTT
TRBD1	.	TRBV13	TRBJ1-4	CASSLDRGGEKLFF	TGTGCCAGCAGCTTAGACAGGGGCGGTGAAAAACTGTTTTTT
.	once	TRBV4-1	TRBJ2-2	CASSLTVSRRTGELFF	TGCGCCAGCAGCCTAACAGTGAGCCGCCGGACCGGGGAGCTGTTTTTT
TRBD1	.	TRBV29-1	TRBJ1-2	CSDNRGPGYGYTF	TGCAGCGATAACAGGGGTCCTGGGTATGGCTACACCTTC
.	.	TRBV30	TRBJ2-7	CAWSLGAEQYF	TGTGCCTGGTCCCTAGGTGCCGAGCAGTACTTC
.	.	TRBV12-5	TRBJ1-1	CASGLGAGSTEAFF	TGTGCTAGTGGTTTGGGTGCCGGGAGCACTGAAGCTTTCTTT
.	.	TRBV18	TRBJ1-4	CASSPGLADEKLFF	TGTGCCAGCTCACCGGGGCTGGCGGATGAAAAACTGTTTTTT
.	.	TRBV4-1	TRBJ1-4	CASSQIPRGAEKLFF	TGCGCCAGCAGCCAAATTCCGCGAGGAGCGGAAAAACTGTTTTTT
.	.	TRBV7-2	TRBJ2-2	CASSPQTTGEAGELFF	TGTGCCAGCAGCCCACAAACTACAGGGGAGGCCGGGGAGCTGTTTTTT
.	.	TRBV11-3	TRBJ1-1	CASSFYDKNTEAFF	TGTGCCAGCAGCTTTTACGACAAGAACACTGAAGCTTTCTTT